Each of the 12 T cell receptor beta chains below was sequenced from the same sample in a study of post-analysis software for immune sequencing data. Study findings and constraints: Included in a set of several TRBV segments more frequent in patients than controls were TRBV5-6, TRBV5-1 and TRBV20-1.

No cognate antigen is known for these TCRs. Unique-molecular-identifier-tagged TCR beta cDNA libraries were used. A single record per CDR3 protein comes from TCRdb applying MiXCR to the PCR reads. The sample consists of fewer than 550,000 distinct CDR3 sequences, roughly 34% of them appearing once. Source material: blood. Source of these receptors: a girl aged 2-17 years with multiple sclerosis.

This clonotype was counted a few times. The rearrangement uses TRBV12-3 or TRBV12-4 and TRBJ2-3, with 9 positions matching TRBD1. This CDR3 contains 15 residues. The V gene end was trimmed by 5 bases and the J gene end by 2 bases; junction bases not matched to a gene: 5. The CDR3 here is CASSGTGLYTDTQYF. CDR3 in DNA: TGTGCCAGCAGTGGGACAGGGCTGTACACAGATACGCAGTATTTT.

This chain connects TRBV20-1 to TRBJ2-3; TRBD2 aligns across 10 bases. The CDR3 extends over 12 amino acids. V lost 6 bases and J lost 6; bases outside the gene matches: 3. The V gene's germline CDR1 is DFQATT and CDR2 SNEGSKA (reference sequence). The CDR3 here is CSAQRGGDTQYF. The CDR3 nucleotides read TGCAGTGCCCAGCGGGGGGGGGATACGCAGTATTTT.

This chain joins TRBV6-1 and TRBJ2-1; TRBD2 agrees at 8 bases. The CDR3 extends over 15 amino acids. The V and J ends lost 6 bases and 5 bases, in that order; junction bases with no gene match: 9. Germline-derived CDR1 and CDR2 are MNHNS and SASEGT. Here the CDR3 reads CASRGIGGAHNEQFF. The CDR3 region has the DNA TGTGCCAGCAGAGGGATCGGGGGGGCACACAATGAGCAGTTCTTC.

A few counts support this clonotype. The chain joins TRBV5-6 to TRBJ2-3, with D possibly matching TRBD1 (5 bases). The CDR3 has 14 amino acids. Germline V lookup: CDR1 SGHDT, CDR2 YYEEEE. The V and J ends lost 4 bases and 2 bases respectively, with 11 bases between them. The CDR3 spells CASSPGQHTDTQYF. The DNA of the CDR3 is TGTGCCAGCAGCCCAGGACAACACACAGATACGCAGTATTTT. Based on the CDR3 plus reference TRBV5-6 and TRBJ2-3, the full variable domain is DAGVTQSPTHLIKTRGQQVTLRCSPKSGHDTVSWYQQALGQGPQFIFQYYEEEERQRGNFPDRFSGHQFPNYSSELNVNALLLGDSALYLCASSPGQHTDTQYFGPGTRLTVL.

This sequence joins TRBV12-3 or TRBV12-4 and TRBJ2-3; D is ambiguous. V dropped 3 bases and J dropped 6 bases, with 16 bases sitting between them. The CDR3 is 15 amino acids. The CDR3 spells CASSFSTLDMDTQYF. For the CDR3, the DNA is TGTGCCAGCAGTTTTTCCACCCTTGATATGGATACGCAGTATTTT.

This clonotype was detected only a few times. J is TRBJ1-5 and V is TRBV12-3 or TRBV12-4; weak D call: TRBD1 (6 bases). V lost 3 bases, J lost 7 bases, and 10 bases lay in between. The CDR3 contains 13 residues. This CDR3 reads CASSLRGSQPQHF. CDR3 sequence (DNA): TGTGCCAGCAGTTTGAGGGGGAGCCAGCCCCAGCATTTT.

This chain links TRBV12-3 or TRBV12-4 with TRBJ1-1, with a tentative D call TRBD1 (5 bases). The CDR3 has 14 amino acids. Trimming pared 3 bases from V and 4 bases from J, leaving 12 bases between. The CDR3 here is CASSFGGAGTEAFF. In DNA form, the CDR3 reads TGTGCCAGCAGTTTTGGAGGGGCGGGCACTGAAGCTTTCTTT.

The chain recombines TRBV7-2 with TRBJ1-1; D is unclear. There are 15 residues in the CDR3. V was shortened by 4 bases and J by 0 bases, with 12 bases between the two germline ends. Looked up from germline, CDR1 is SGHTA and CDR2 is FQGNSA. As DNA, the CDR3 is TGTGCCAGCAGCTGGTTGGGCCTCATGAACACTGAAGCTTTCTTT. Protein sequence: CASSWLGLMNTEAFF.

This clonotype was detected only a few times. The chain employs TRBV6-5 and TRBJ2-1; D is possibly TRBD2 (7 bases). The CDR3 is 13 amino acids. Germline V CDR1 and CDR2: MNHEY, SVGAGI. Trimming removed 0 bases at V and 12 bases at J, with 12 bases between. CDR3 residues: CASSYSRAGAQFF. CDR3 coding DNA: TGTGCCAGCAGTTACTCTCGGGCGGGGGCGCAGTTCTTC.

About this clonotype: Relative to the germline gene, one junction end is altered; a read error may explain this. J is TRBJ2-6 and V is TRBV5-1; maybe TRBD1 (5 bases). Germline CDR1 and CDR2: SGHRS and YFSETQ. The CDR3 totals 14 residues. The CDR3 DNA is TGCGCCAGCAGGGCCGGCTCTGGGGCCAGCGTCCTGACTTTC. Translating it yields CASRAGSGASVLTF.

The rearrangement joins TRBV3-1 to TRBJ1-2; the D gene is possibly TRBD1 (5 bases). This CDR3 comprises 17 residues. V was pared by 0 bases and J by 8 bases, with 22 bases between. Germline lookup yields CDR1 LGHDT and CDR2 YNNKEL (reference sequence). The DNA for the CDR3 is TGTGCCAGCAGCCAAGAAAACAGGTCTTTCCGTGTGGGCGGCTACACCTTC. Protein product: CASSQENRSFRVGGYTF. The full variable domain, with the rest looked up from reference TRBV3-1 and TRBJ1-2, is DTAVSQTPKYLVTQMGNDKSIKCEQNLGHDTMYWYKQDSKKFLKIMFSYNNKELIINETVPNRFSPKSPDKAHLNLHINSLELGDSAVYFCASSQENRSFRVGGYTFGSGTRLTVV.

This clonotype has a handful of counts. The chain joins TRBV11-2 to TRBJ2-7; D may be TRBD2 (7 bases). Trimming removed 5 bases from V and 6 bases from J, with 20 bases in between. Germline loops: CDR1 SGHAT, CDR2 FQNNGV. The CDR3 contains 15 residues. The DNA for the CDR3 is TGTGCCAGCAGCCCATTTGAGCGGGGAGGGGGCGAGCAGTACTTC. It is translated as CASSPFERGGGEQYF.